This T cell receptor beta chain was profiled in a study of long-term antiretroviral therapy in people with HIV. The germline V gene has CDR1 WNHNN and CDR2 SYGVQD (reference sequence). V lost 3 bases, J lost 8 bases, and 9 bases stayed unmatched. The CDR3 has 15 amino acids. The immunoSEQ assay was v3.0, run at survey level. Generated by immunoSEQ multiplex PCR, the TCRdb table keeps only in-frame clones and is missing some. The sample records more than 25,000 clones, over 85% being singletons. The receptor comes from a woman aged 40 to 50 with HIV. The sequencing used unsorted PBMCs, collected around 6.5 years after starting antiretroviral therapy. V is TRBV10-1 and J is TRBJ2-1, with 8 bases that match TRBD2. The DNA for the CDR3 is TGCGCCAGCAGTGATCGGGGGGGACTCACGGATGAGCAGTTCTTC. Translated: CASSDRGGLTDEQFF.